The clone carrying this T cell receptor beta chain has just one count. Its antigen remains unknown. Sample-barcoded 5' priming and a J-beta primer mix drove a second PCR of about 6 to 12 cycles. The authors tagged each cDNA molecule using a template-switch adaptor with 12 random nucleotides. Sequencing of every sample gave 2.5 million or more CDR3-containing paired-end reads. Via MiXCR, TCRdb re-called the 5' RACE reads, giving one row per CDR3 protein. The sample holds hundreds of thousands of distinct CDR3 sequences, roughly 50% seen once. The data are from a study of blood T cells in healthy people across ages. Study results and caveats: Unsorted PBMCs blocked a conclusive comparison of naive and antigen-experienced cells.

The receptor was derived from a man in his sixties in good health. The sequencing sample was made of blood.

The CDR3 sequence: CSARGQGGTSGELFF. CDR3 in DNA: TGCAGTGCTAGGGGACAGGGAGGGACTTCCGGGGAGCTGTTTTTT. The J gene is TRBJ2-2, the V gene TRBV20-1, with 9 bases aligning to TRBD1. Germline V gene data show CDR1 as DFQATT and CDR2 as SNEGSKA (reference sequence). This CDR3 region has 15 residues. V was pared by 3 bases and J by 6 bases, with 8 bases of the junction left unmatched.